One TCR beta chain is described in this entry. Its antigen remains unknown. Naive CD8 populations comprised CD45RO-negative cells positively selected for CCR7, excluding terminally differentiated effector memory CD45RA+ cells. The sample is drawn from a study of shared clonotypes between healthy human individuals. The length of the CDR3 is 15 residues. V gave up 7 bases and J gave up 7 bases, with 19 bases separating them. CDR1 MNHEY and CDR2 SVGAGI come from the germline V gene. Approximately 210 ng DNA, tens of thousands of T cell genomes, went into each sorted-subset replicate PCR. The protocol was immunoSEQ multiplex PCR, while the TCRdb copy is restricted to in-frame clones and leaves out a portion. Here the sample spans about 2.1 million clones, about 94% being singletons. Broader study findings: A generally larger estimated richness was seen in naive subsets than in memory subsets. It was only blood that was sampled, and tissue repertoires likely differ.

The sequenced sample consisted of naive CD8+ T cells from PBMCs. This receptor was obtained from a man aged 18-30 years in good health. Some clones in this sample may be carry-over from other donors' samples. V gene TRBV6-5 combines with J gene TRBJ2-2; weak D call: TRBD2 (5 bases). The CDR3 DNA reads TGTGCCAGCACCCCCCTGAGGGCCCTGGGCGGGGAGCTGTTTTTT. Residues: CASTPLRALGGELFF.